This T cell receptor (beta chain) was recorded in a study of blood T cell repertoires in COVID-19. About the research overall: Acute and convalescent COVID-19 samples came from the United States, Italy and Spain. Sources were T cells, B-cell-depleted T cells, or PBMCs; the material itself was cDNA or gDNA.

Only in-frame clones appear in the TCRdb table, and some are missing; sequencing was by immunoSEQ multiplex PCR. The table records 200,000 to 250,000 clones, 84% of them present only once. CDR1 and CDR2 from the germline V gene are SEHNR and FQNEAQ (reference sequence). This CDR3 spans 16 amino acids. Trimming pared 5 bases from V and 5 bases from J, leaving 16 bases between. This sequence originates from a woman at least 80 years old with active or convalescent COVID-19. The sequenced sample was peripheral blood. V gene TRBV7-9 combines with J gene TRBJ1-6, with no clear D. Here the CDR3 reads CASSLRRVGDNSPLHF. The CDR3 DNA sequence: TGTGCCAGCAGCCTTCGCCGGGTTGGAGATAATTCACCCCTCCACTTT. The complete variable domain, with remaining parts taken from reference TRBV7-9 and TRBJ1-6, reads DTGVSQNPRHKITKRGQNVTFRCDPISEHNRLYWYRQTLGQGPEFLTYFQNEAQLEKSRLLSDRFSAERPKGSFSTLEIQRTEQGDSAMYLCASSLRRVGDNSPLHFGNGTRLTVT.